This passage covers 13 T cell receptor beta chains from one sample sequenced in a study of cytomegalovirus exposure and HLA in healthy donors. The primer mix had 60 Vbeta and 13 Jbeta primers. Generated by immunoSEQ multiplex PCR, the TCRdb table keeps only in-frame clones and is missing some. The sample records under 200,000 clones, over 70% being singletons. The specimen was PBMCs. All receptors derive from a woman aged 50 to 60 in good health and CMV-seropositive.

This chain joins TRBV2 and TRBJ1-5, with 9 positions matching TRBD1. The CDR3 covers 14 residues. Germline-derived CDR1 and CDR2 are SNHLY and FYNNEI. Unmatched junction bases numbered 6, after V lost 4 bases and J lost 8 bases. CDR3 bases: TGTGCCAGCAGTGCGGGACAGGGTAGCAAGCCCCAGCATTTT. This sequence encodes CASSAGQGSKPQHF.

The V gene is TRBV19, the J gene TRBJ2-7, with a tentative D call TRBD1 (6 bases). The CDR3 consists of 15 residues. CDR1 is LNHDA and CDR2 is SQIVND in the germline V gene (reference sequence). With 1 base removed from V and 4 bases from J, the gap between germline ends came to 14 bases. The CDR3 DNA sequence: TGTGCCAGTAGTATAGGAGACAGGTCTTCGTACGAGCAGTACTTC. Encoded protein: CASSIGDRSSYEQYF. Using reference TRBV19 and TRBJ2-7 for the parts outside the CDR3, the full variable domain is DGGITQSPKYLFRKEGQNVTLSCEQNLNHDAMYWYRQDPGQGLRLIYYSQIVNDFQKGDIAEGYSVSREKKESFPLTVTSAQKNPTAFYLCASSIGDRSSYEQYFGPGTRLTVT.

Comments on this clone: One end of the junction does not line up with germline, which may come from a read error. This sequence joins TRBV5-4 and TRBJ2-6, with a possible D match to TRBD1 (5 bases). Germline V CDR1 and CDR2: SGHNT, YYREEE (reference sequence). This CDR3 contains 14 residues. The CDR3 nucleotides read TGTGCCAGCAGCCAGCCTATTGGGGCCAACGGCCTGACTTTC. It is translated as CASSQPIGANGLTF.

The chain is built from TRBV9 and TRBJ2-3; 8 bases are shared with TRBD2. Trimming took 2 bases from V and 4 from J; bases not matched to a gene: 6. This CDR3 region has 15 residues. Germline CDR1 reads SGDLS; CDR2 reads YYNGEE. The CDR3 DNA follows: TGTGCCAGCAGCGTCATGGGACTAGGGCCAGATACGCAGTATTTT. Translating it yields CASSVMGLGPDTQYF. The full variable domain, completed using reference TRBV9 and TRBJ2-3, is DSGVTQTPKHLITATGQRVTLRCSPRSGDLSVYWYQQSLDQGLQFLIQYYNGEERAKGNILERFSAQQFPDLHSELNLSSLELGDSALYFCASSVMGLGPDTQYFGPGTRLTVL.

The V call is TRBV9, the J call TRBJ2-1; the match to TRBD2 covers 11 bases. CDR3 length equals 16 residues. CDR1 SGDLS and CDR2 YYNGEE come from the germline V gene. V lost 2 bases, J lost 10 bases, and 11 bases stayed unmatched. Written as DNA, the CDR3 is TGTGCCAGCAGCGTGACGGGACTAGCGGAAAGGGGGGAGCAGTTCTTC. This codes for CASSVTGLAERGEQFF.

The rearrangement links TRBV9 to TRBJ2-5; 10 nucleotides align to TRBD2. Germline-derived CDR1 and CDR2 are SGDLS and YYNGEE. V trimming: 6 bases; J trimming: 5 bases; junction bases outside the gene matches: 13. The CDR3 covers 16 residues. The CDR3, as DNA: TGTGCCAGCATCGGACCCCAGCGGGGGGGCTGTGAGACCCAGTACTTC. Protein: CASIGPQRGGCETQYF.

The chain combines TRBV4-3 with TRBJ2-1; TRBD1 aligns across 8 bases. The CDR3 has 16 residues. CDR1 and CDR2 (germline): LGHNA, YSLEER. V shed 0 bases and J 7 bases; nucleotides not matched to a gene: 8. The CDR3 coding sequence is TGCGCCAGCAGCCAAGAGTTCGAACACAGGGGGAATGAGCAGTTCTTC. Protein sequence: CASSQEFEHRGNEQFF.

This clone was detected once. The V call is TRBV27, the J call TRBJ1-1, with 8 bases fitting TRBD1. Germline trimming cut 5 bases from V and 0 bases from J; bases unmatched to any gene: 8. Germline V gene sequence: CDR1 MNHEY, CDR2 SMNVEV (reference sequence). CDR3 length: 16 amino acids. The chain's CDR3 is CASSPGTGNLNTEAFF. The CDR3 DNA follows: TGTGCCAGCAGTCCCGGGACAGGAAATCTGAACACTGAAGCTTTCTTT.

This clone occurred once. J is TRBJ1-2 and V is TRBV4-3; D uncertain. Germline V gives CDR1 LGHNA, CDR2 YSLEER. The V gene lost 3 bases and the J gene lost 1 base, with 12 bases spanning the gap. The CDR3 runs 15 residues. The CDR3 is CASSHSPGSNYGYTF. The CDR3 DNA follows: TGCGCCAGCAGCCACTCCCCTGGCAGTAACTATGGCTACACCTTC.

The chain has TRBV7-2 and TRBJ1-3, with TRBD1 matching 8 bases. V was clipped by 6 bases and J by 1 base; unmatched bases: 5. Germline lookup yields CDR1 SGHTA and CDR2 FQGNSA. This CDR3 contains 15 residues. This CDR3 reads CASRPTGASGNTIYF. The CDR3 DNA reads as TGTGCCAGCAGACCGACAGGGGCTTCTGGAAACACCATATATTTT.

This clone was detected only a few times. The chain uses TRBV13 and TRBJ2-7, with D perhaps matching TRBD1 (6 bases). The CDR3 consists of 13 residues. The V gene's germline CDR1 is PRHDT and CDR2 FYEKMQ (reference sequence). Trimming took 4 bases from V and 3 from J, leaving 10 bases between them. For the CDR3, the DNA is TGTGCCAGCAGCTCCGGACAGTACTACGAGCAGTACTTC. This gives the protein CASSSGQYYEQYF.

The gene calls are TRBV27 and TRBJ1-1; 7 bases agree with TRBD1. There are 14 residues in the CDR3. V trimming: 5 bases; J trimming: 1 base; junction bases outside the gene matches: 4. Germline loops: CDR1 MNHEY, CDR2 SMNVEV (reference sequence). DNA of the CDR3: TGTGCCAGCAGTCCCGGGACAGCGAACACTGAAGCTTTCTTT. This gives the protein CASSPGTANTEAFF.

This sequence joins TRBV5-6 and TRBJ2-5, with 7 bases identical to TRBD1. The DNA end is more similar to TRBJ2-7, so the J call may be wrong. Germline loops: CDR1 SGHDT, CDR2 YYEEEE. This CDR3 contains 14 residues. This chain's CDR3 is CASSLTGVSDEQYF. DNA of the CDR3: TGTGCCAGCAGCTTAACAGGGGTCAGTGACGAGCAGTACTTC.